The 17 T cell receptor beta chains in this list originate from one sample, sequenced in a study of T cell responses to AZD1222 COVID-19 vaccine. Generated by immunoSEQ multiplex PCR, the TCRdb table keeps only in-frame clones and is missing some. The sample has roughly 120,000 clones, approximately 85% seen once; the top ten hold 4.6%. The material sequenced was peripheral blood, taken on day 0 of AZD1222 vaccination. The source of these receptors is an adult in good health.

The rearrangement uses TRBV6-5 and TRBJ1-5, with 8 positions matching TRBD1. CDR3 length: 13 amino acids. Germline V lookup: CDR1 MNHEY, CDR2 SVGAGI. V trimming: 6 bases; J trimming: 7 bases; junction bases outside the gene matches: 5. DNA for the CDR3: TGTGCCAGCAGCCGGACAGGGCCCCAGCCCCAGCATTTT. Protein product: CASSRTGPQPQHF.

The chain recombines TRBV4-1 with TRBJ1-2, with D hard to call. The CDR3 has 14 residues. V lost 4 bases, J lost 4 bases, and 13 bases lay in between. The germline gives CDR1 MGHRA, CDR2 YSYEKL. In DNA form, the CDR3 reads TGCGCCAGCAGCCTCCAGCTCACGAGCTATGGCTACACCTTC. This translates into CASSLQLTSYGYTF.

CDR3: CASSAERDRGQETQYF. CDR3 coding DNA: TGTGCCAGCAGCGCCGAGAGGGACAGGGGGCAAGAGACCCAGTACTTC. The chain links TRBV9 to TRBJ2-5; 11 bases agree with TRBD1. V gave up 3 bases and J gave up 2 bases; unmatched junction bases: 6. Per germline, CDR1 SGDLS and CDR2 YYNGEE. The CDR3 contains 16 residues. Based on the CDR3 plus reference TRBV9 and TRBJ2-5, the full variable domain is DSGVTQTPKHLITATGQRVTLRCSPRSGDLSVYWYQQSLDQGLQFLIQYYNGEERAKGNILERFSAQQFPDLHSELNLSSLELGDSALYFCASSAERDRGQETQYFGPGTRLLVL.

The chain joins TRBV28 to TRBJ1-2; 7 nucleotides agree with TRBD1. V lost 10 bases and J lost 5; bases outside the gene matches: 16. The V gene's germline CDR1 is MDHEN and CDR2 SYDVKM. This CDR3 is 15 amino acids long. CDR3 nucleotide sequence: TGTGCCACCCCTCCCCCACAGGGGAATCGGTATGGCTACACCTTC. Amino acids: CATPPPQGNRYGYTF.

For this clone: Distinct nucleotide sequences in the sample also encode this CDR3. The chain has TRBV19 and TRBJ1-2; 7 bases align to TRBD1. The germline CDR1 and CDR2 sequences are LNHDA and SQIVND (reference sequence). The CDR3 extends over 14 amino acids. Trimming at V came to 4 bases and at J to 3 bases, leaving 5 bases not matched to a gene. The CDR3 coding sequence is TGTGCCAGTAGTACACCCGGGACAGACTATGGCTACACCTTC. Its protein product is CASSTPGTDYGYTF.

This clone has only one observation. The J gene is TRBJ2-7, the V gene TRBV10-1, with a possible D match to TRBD2 (7 bases). CDR1 and CDR2 (germline): WNHNN, SYGVQD (reference sequence). The CDR3 runs 14 residues. Between the trimmed V and J ends, which lost 0 bases and 4 bases, there was a span of 10 bases. For the CDR3, the DNA is TGCGCCAGCAGTGAGTCGAGGGGGGGTTACGAGCAGTACTTC. This gives the protein CASSESRGGYEQYF.

The V gene is TRBV10-3, the J gene TRBJ1-1, with D possibly matching TRBD1 (6 bases). V was pared by 6 bases and J by 5 bases, with 13 bases between. The CDR3 extends over 13 amino acids. Germline lookup yields CDR1 ENHRY and CDR2 SYGVKD. The CDR3 protein is CAIRRTDGTEAFF. CDR3 coding DNA: TGTGCCATCAGAAGGACAGATGGGACTGAAGCTTTCTTT.

This clone was detected only once. J is TRBJ1-1 and V is TRBV7-2, with unresolved D. This CDR3 is built from 13 residues. V lost 5 bases to trimming and J lost 1 base, with 8 bases between them. Germline V gives CDR1 SGHTA, CDR2 FQGNSA. CDR3 sequence reads: CASSAGRNTEAFF. Here the CDR3 DNA reads TGTGCCAGCAGCGCCGGGAGGAACACTGAAGCTTTCTTT. Supplemented by reference TRBV7-2 and TRBJ1-1, the full variable domain reads GAGVSQSPSNKVTEKGKDVELRCDPISGHTALYWYRQSLGQGLEFLIYFQGNSAPDKSGLPSDRFSAERTGGSVSTLTIQRTQQEDSAVYLCASSAGRNTEAFFGQGTRLTVV.

The rearrangement links TRBV7-2 to TRBJ2-7; 7 nucleotides line up with TRBD2. Germline CDR1 reads SGHTA; CDR2 reads FQGNSA. The CDR3 is made up of 16 amino acids. The V gene end was trimmed by 1 base and the J gene end by 7 bases; junction bases not matched to a gene: 13. The CDR3 DNA is TGTGCCAGCAGCTTAGGCCTCCTAGCGGCCGGTGGGGAGCAGTACTTC. Its protein product is CASSLGLLAAGGEQYF.

The genes are TRBV9 and TRBJ2-3, with TRBD1 matching over 11 bases. The CDR3 runs 16 residues. Germline V gene data show CDR1 as SGDLS and CDR2 as YYNGEE. Losses at the gene ends were 2 bases for V and 4 bases for J; bases not matched to a gene: 6. Here the CDR3 reads CASSVEGTGGADTQYF. The CDR3 DNA follows: TGTGCCAGCAGCGTCGAGGGGACAGGGGGTGCAGATACGCAGTATTTT.

This chain uses TRBV5-5 with TRBJ1-5, with TRBD1 matching over 9 bases. The germline CDR1 and CDR2 sequences are SGHKS and YYEKEE (reference sequence). This CDR3 region has 17 residues. Trimming at V came to 3 bases and at J to 7 bases, leaving 14 bases not matched to a gene. As DNA, the CDR3 is TGTGCCAGCAGCTCCAGATTCGGGACAGGGCAGGGACAGCCCCAGCATTTT. Protein sequence: CASSSRFGTGQGQPQHF.

The chain joins TRBV27 to TRBJ1-6; 7 nucleotides agree with TRBD1. Germline V CDR1 and CDR2: MNHEY, SMNVEV (reference sequence). V lost 5 bases and J lost 8; bases outside the gene matches: 6. The CDR3 has 14 amino acids. The CDR3 nucleotides read TGTGCCAGCAGTGCCGGACAGGTATATTCACCCCTCCACTTT. This sequence encodes CASSAGQVYSPLHF.

This clone was seen more than once but under ten times. The chain recombines TRBV7-3 with TRBJ1-1; no reliable D call. This CDR3 region has 14 residues. Germline V gene lookup returns CDR1 SGHTA and CDR2 FQGTGA. Trimming cost V 2 bases and J 7 bases, with 14 bases left between them. CDR3 in amino acids: CASSLGGPGSEAFF. CDR3 sequence (DNA): TGTGCCAGCAGCTTAGGAGGCCCGGGAAGTGAAGCTTTCTTT.

The chain recombines TRBV7-9 with TRBJ1-6, with TRBD1 matching 8 bases. Germline-derived CDR1 and CDR2 are SEHNR and FQNEAQ (reference sequence). J lost 3 bases, V lost 5 bases, and 3 bases had no gene match. The CDR3 extends over 15 amino acids. The CDR3 DNA follows: TGTGCCAGCAGCAGAGACAGGGGCTATAATTCACCCCTCCACTTT. Translated: CASSRDRGYNSPLHF. Using reference TRBV7-9 and TRBJ1-6 for the parts outside the CDR3, the full variable domain is DTGVSQNPRHKITKRGQNVTFRCDPISEHNRLYWYRQTLGQGPEFLTYFQNEAQLEKSRLLSDRFSAERPKGSFSTLEIQRTEQGDSAMYLCASSRDRGYNSPLHFGNGTRLTVT.

The chain links TRBV5-5 to TRBJ2-2; D is uncertain. V lost 8 bases, J lost 3 bases, and 17 bases lay in between. The V gene's germline CDR1 is SGHKS and CDR2 YYEKEE (reference sequence). The CDR3 runs to 15 residues. The CDR3 region has the DNA TGTGCCAGTCGAGACCTTCCCCGAGACACCGGGGAGCTGTTTTTT. Translated: CASRDLPRDTGELFF. Full variable domain (remainder filled in from reference TRBV5-5 and TRBJ2-2): DAGVTQSPTHLIKTRGQQVTLRCSPISGHKSVSWYQQVLGQGPQFIFQYYEKEERGRGNFPDRFSARQFPNYSSELNVNALLLGDSALYLCASRDLPRDTGELFFGEGSRLTVL.

The chain couples TRBV5-6 to TRBJ1-3; maybe TRBD1 (6 bases). V was cut by 5 bases and J by 3 bases, with 15 bases left in between. CDR1 SGHDT and CDR2 YYEEEE come from the germline V gene. The CDR3 has 15 amino acids. The CDR3 protein is CASSSLGGIGNTIYF. The CDR3 DNA reads as TGTGCCAGCAGTTCATTAGGGGGGATTGGAAACACCATATATTTT. The full variable domain, rest sourced from reference TRBV5-6 and TRBJ1-3, is DAGVTQSPTHLIKTRGQQVTLRCSPKSGHDTVSWYQQALGQGPQFIFQYYEEEERQRGNFPDRFSGHQFPNYSSELNVNALLLGDSALYLCASSSLGGIGNTIYFGEGSWLTVV.

The J gene is TRBJ2-1, the V gene TRBV11-2, with a weak D call TRBD2 (7 bases). The germline gives CDR1 SGHAT, CDR2 FQNNGV. The CDR3 is 17 residues long. Trimming cost V 0 bases and J 8 bases, with 20 bases left between them. CDR3 protein: CASSLDLVGGGSDEQFF. The CDR3 region has the DNA TGTGCCAGCAGCTTAGATCTAGTCGGGGGCGGGAGCGATGAGCAGTTCTTC.